Below are 18 T cell receptor beta chains sequenced from a single sample in a study of spatial heterogeneity in lung cancer. Notes on the study in general: Tumoral mutation counts were tracked by counts of expanded intratumoral alpha and beta TCRs.

The time point: sample taken at primary tumor resection. TCRdb independently ran MiXCR on the 5' RACE reads; one entry per CDR3 protein. The sample comprises approximately 18,000 distinct CDR3 sequences, more than 9% of which are singletons, and about 20% rests with the top ten. Their antigen targets remain unknown. This specimen was lung tumor tissue, taken at surgery. Every receptor here comes from a female donor with early-stage non-small cell lung cancer.

Note on this clonotype: The size of this beta chain means little, since it is a stray read in a library made for alpha chains. The V and J genes are TRBV28 and TRBJ2-7; TRBD1 matches 7 bases. Germline V lookup: CDR1 MDHEN, CDR2 SYDVKM. The CDR3 loop spans 14 amino acids. J gave up 3 bases and V 7 bases, and 9 bases lay outside the gene matches. The CDR3 loop is CASTPTGVSYEQYF. The CDR3 region has the DNA TGTGCCAGCACCCCCACAGGGGTAAGCTACGAGCAGTACTTC.

There are many counts of this clonotype. This beta chain is off target for a library built for alpha chains, so its abundance means little. The gene calls are TRBV6-1 and TRBJ2-1, with D possibly called TRBD1 or TRBD2 (6 bases each). V dropped 2 bases and J dropped 0 bases, with 14 bases sitting between them. This CDR3 has 17 amino acids. The germline gives CDR1 MNHNS, CDR2 SASEGT. CDR3 sequence reads: CASSEFGGLSSYNEQFF. The CDR3 DNA is TGTGCCAGCAGTGAATTTGGGGGGCTTAGCTCCTACAATGAGCAGTTCTTC.

This clonotype has only a few counts. Because this beta chain is a stray read in a library intended to capture alpha chains, its abundance should not be given much weight. The gene calls are TRBV2 and TRBJ2-1; 13 positions agree with TRBD2. This CDR3 is built from 14 residues. Germline CDR1 reads SNHLY; CDR2 reads FYNNEI. The junction had 6 bases not matched to a gene; V was cut back by 6 bases and J by 10 bases. This chain's CDR3 is CASRGTSGEGEQFF. The CDR3 region has the DNA TGTGCCAGCAGAGGGACTAGCGGGGAGGGGGAGCAGTTCTTC.

This clonotype was detected ten times or more. This beta chain represents an off-target read in a library built for alpha chains; its size is of limited meaning. V is TRBV7-3 and J is TRBJ2-1, with 7 bases lining up with TRBD1. The CDR3 consists of 13 residues. Per the germline V gene, CDR1 is SGHTA and CDR2 is FQGTGA. Unmatched junction bases numbered 9, after V lost 6 bases and J lost 10 bases. The CDR3 coding sequence is TGTGCCAGCAGTTATAACAGGGGAGAGGAGCAGTTCTTC. Residues: CASSYNRGEEQFF.

This clonotype was counted at least ten times. A library prepared for alpha chains yielded this beta chain as an off-target read; its size is of little meaning. The chain recombines TRBV2 with TRBJ2-6; TRBD1 aligns across 8 bases. V was pared by 7 bases and J by 1 base, with 6 bases of the junction left unmatched. Germline V lookup: CDR1 SNHLY, CDR2 FYNNEI. CDR3 length: 16 amino acids. CDR3 coding DNA: TGTGCCAGCACTCTGGACAGGGAGTCTGGGGCCAACGTCCTGACTTTC. This gives the protein CASTLDRESGANVLTF.

About this clonotype itself: This beta chain is a stray read from a library made for alpha chains; its abundance is not meaningful. The genes are TRBV20-1 and TRBJ2-3; D may be TRBD2 (7 bases). V was shortened by 3 bases and J by 5 bases, with 18 bases between the two germline ends. Germline CDR1 reads DFQATT; CDR2 reads SNEGSKA (reference sequence). This CDR3 has 15 residues. The CDR3 DNA reads as TGCAGTGCTAGGTTGTCGGCGGGGGCAGGAGATACGCAGTATTTT. It specifies CSARLSAGAGDTQYF.

This clonotype was observed at least ten times. The size of this beta chain means little, since it is a stray read in a library made for alpha chains. The CDR3 protein is CASSAGRGTEAFF. The CDR3, as DNA: TGTGCCAGCAGTGCTGGACGGGGGACTGAAGCTTTCTTT. The chain links TRBV5-6 to TRBJ1-1; tentative D call: TRBD1 (5 bases). V was cut by 5 bases and J by 5 bases, with 13 bases left in between. The germline V gene encodes CDR1 SGHDT and CDR2 YYEEEE. The CDR3 loop spans 13 amino acids.

As to this clonotype: The library was built for alpha chains, so this beta chain is an off-target read and its size means little. The genes are TRBV30 and TRBJ2-7; TRBD2 might be the D (7 bases). The CDR3 extends over 13 amino acids. With 4 bases removed from V and 1 base from J, the gap between germline ends came to 11 bases. Germline CDR1 is GTSNPN and CDR2 is SVGIG (reference sequence). DNA for the CDR3: TGTGCCTGGACCCGGGGGGCTTCCTACGAGCAGTACTTC. Its translation: CAWTRGASYEQYF.

The sample holds many counts of this clonotype. With the library built for alpha chains, this beta chain is off target and its frequency is not meaningful. The chain links TRBV20-1 to TRBJ2-2; 14 positions match TRBD2. Germline lookup yields CDR1 DFQATT and CDR2 SNEGSKA (reference sequence). This CDR3 contains 17 residues. The ends lost 2 bases at V and 2 bases at J; junction bases unmatched: 4. CDR3 DNA: TGCAGTGCTAGACCGGGACTAGCGGGGGCCAACACCGGGGAGCTGTTTTTT. Translated: CSARPGLAGANTGELFF.

A few counts support this clonotype. Since it is a stray read in a library aimed at alpha chains, this beta chain has a size that is not meaningful. This sequence joins TRBV18 and TRBJ1-6; TRBD1 aligns across 8 bases. The CDR3 runs to 16 residues. Germline CDR1 KGHSH, CDR2 LQKENI. The trim removed 1 base at V and 8 bases at J, leaving 7 bases unmatched. The CDR3 coding sequence is TGTGCCAGCTCACCACTTTACAGGGGGAAGGATTCACCCCTCCACTTT. Translating it yields CASSPLYRGKDSPLHF.

This clonotype appeared many times. This beta chain turned up in a library designed for alpha chains; as an off-target read, its abundance says little. The chain couples TRBV7-2 to TRBJ2-7, with TRBD1 matching 7 bases. CDR1 is SGHTA and CDR2 is FQGNSA in the germline V gene. Trimming cost V 4 bases and J 0 bases; bases outside gene matches: 12. The CDR3 is 17 residues long. CDR3 DNA sequence: TGTGCCAGCAGCTCCAGGCTACCGGGACAGAGCTCCTACGAGCAGTACTTC. Its protein is CASSSRLPGQSSYEQYF.

This clonotype was seen repeatedly, ten times or more. Little can be read into the size of this beta chain, an off-target read in a library designed for alpha chains. This sequence joins TRBV18 and TRBJ1-2; no definite D call. The germline V gene encodes CDR1 KGHSH and CDR2 LQKENI. The CDR3 spans 17 residues. V lost 1 base, J lost 3 bases, and 18 bases lay in between. The CDR3, as DNA: TGTGCCAGCTCACCACGTTTGCAGGAATTGATCGACTATGGCTACACCTTC. Translation: CASSPRLQELIDYGYTF.

About this clonotype itself: This beta chain lies outside the target of a library built for alpha chains; its clone size means little. V gene TRBV7-9 combines with J gene TRBJ1-1; TRBD1 matches 7 bases. The germline CDR1 and CDR2 sequences are SEHNR and FQNEAQ (reference sequence). CDR3 size: 14 residues. Trimming took 7 bases from V and 4 from J; bases not matched to a gene: 9. This CDR3 is CASTKSGTATEAFF. DNA for the CDR3: TGTGCCAGCACCAAATCCGGGACAGCCACTGAAGCTTTCTTT.

This clonotype was seen a handful of times. This beta chain lies outside the target of a library built for alpha chains; its clone size means little. The CDR3 protein is CASSQDPRRNSYNEQFF. The CDR3 bases are TGCGCCAGCAGCCAAGATCCCAGGAGGAACTCCTACAATGAGCAGTTCTTC. The chain joins TRBV4-3 to TRBJ2-1; perhaps TRBD2 as D (5 bases). CDR3 length equals 17 residues. CDR1 LGHNA and CDR2 YSLEER come from the germline V gene. Deletions cut 0 bases from V and 0 bases from J, with 12 bases between.

This clonotype has just a few counts. Since it is a stray read in a library aimed at alpha chains, this beta chain has a size that is not meaningful. CDR3: CSARRGMNTEAFF. For the CDR3, the DNA is TGCAGTGCTAGAAGGGGAATGAACACTGAAGCTTTCTTT. The gene calls are TRBV20-1 and TRBJ1-1, with D possibly TRBD1 on 5 matching bases. This CDR3 is 13 amino acids long. Germline CDR1 reads DFQATT; CDR2 reads SNEGSKA (reference sequence). The V gene lost 2 bases and the J gene lost 0 bases, with 7 bases spanning the gap.

This clonotype was seen at least ten times. Since the library was made to target alpha chains, this beta chain is a stray read and its abundance is not meaningful. The rearrangement uses TRBV21-1 and TRBJ2-1; TRBD2 is the table's D call, not checked against the DNA. TRBV21-1 is designated a pseudogene. CDR3 length equals 17 residues. The CDR3 sequence is CASRRVGSTSGRDEQFF. The CDR3 region has the DNA TGTGCCAGTCGGCGAGTTGGATCGACTAGCGGTCGTGATGAGCAGTTCTTC.

This clonotype was seen more than once but under ten times. This beta chain appears as a stray read in a library generated for alpha chains; its size is not informative. The genes are TRBV6-5 and TRBJ2-3; 8 bases are shared with TRBD2. The J segment lost 5 bases and the V segment lost 7 bases, leaving 11 bases of the junction unmatched. Germline CDR1 MNHEY, CDR2 SVGAGI. This CDR3 is built from 15 residues. In DNA form, the CDR3 reads TGTGCCAGCACCCCGGGACGGGGGGGCCTAGATACGCAGTATTTT. Translating gives CASTPGRGGLDTQYF.

A word on this clonotype: A library prepared for alpha chains yielded this beta chain as an off-target read; its size is of little meaning. V usage is TRBV20-1 and J usage is TRBJ2-7; D possibly matches TRBD1 or TRBD2 (6 bases each). Between the trimmed V and J ends, which lost 0 bases and 2 bases, there was a span of 17 bases. Germline-derived CDR1 and CDR2 are DFQATT and SNEGSKA (reference sequence). The CDR3 loop spans 16 amino acids. Here the CDR3 DNA reads TGCAGTGCTAGAGATGAAGGGGGGAAAAGGACCTACGAGCAGTACTTC. It codes for CSARDEGGKRTYEQYF.